The sequence of this T cell receptor beta chain was determined in a study of Graves' ophthalmopathy and Graves' hyperthyroidism. Overall study results and limits: Thyroid clonotypes that were expanded above 0.001 frequency mostly also appeared in blood.

Aged 18 to 65, hyperthyroidism patients had been newly diagnosed, with under 2 months' duration. Patients with other autoimmune diseases, uncontrolled infections, pregnancy or lactation were excluded. RNA transcripts served as template for amplifying TCR beta CDR3 sequences. After a first-round RT-PCR with HTBI primers, a second-round multiplex PCR was run. TCRdb reanalysed the multiplex PCR reads using MiXCR and keeps one entry per CDR3 protein. The sample holds about 1.1 million distinct CDR3 sequences, roughly 35% seen once. In this sample, this clonotype turned up many times. Its target is not known. CDR3 length: 16 amino acids. CDR1 SGHVS and CDR2 FQNEAQ come from the germline V gene. V shed 2 bases and J shed 2 bases, with 13 bases lying between them.

The sample comprised peripheral blood or thyroid tissue (not recorded which). This receptor was obtained from an adult man with Graves' hyperthyroidism. The rearrangement joins TRBV7-8 to TRBJ1-5, with D tentatively TRBD1 (6 bases). The chain's CDR3 is CASSLRPGAGNQPQHF. The CDR3 DNA reads TGTGCCAGCAGCTTACGGCCGGGGGCCGGCAATCAGCCCCAGCATTTT.